The entry that follows covers one T cell receptor beta chain sequence. The V segment lost 6 bases and the J segment 1 base; nucleotides outside the gene matches: 5. Germline V gene lookup returns CDR1 SNHLY and CDR2 FYNNEI. This CDR3 has 16 residues. These data originate in a study of blood T cell repertoires in COVID-19. Study background: From T cells, B-cell-depleted T cells, or PBMCs came the material, which was cDNA or gDNA.

TCRdb keeps only in-frame clones here, not all; method: immunoSEQ multiplex PCR. The sample holds 120,000 or so clones, roughly four fifths seen once. The sequence came from a man younger than 45 with COVID-19, enrolled during active disease. The sequenced sample consisted of peripheral blood. The chain links TRBV2 to TRBJ2-5; 13 bases are a match to TRBD2. CDR3 coding DNA: TGTGCCAGCAGACCCGGACTAGCGGGGGTCCAAGAGACCCAGTACTTC. It encodes CASRPGLAGVQETQYF.